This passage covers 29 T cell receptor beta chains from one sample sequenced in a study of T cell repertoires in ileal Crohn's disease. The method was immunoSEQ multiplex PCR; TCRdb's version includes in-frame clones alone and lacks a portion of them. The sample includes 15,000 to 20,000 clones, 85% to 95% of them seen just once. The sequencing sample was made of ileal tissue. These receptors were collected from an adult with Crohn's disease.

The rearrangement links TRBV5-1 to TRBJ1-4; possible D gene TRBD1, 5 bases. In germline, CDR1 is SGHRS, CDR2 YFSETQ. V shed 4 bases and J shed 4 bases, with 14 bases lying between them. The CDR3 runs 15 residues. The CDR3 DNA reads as TGCGCCAGCAGCGAAGGTCCCGGACATAATGAAAAACTGTTTTTT. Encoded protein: CASSEGPGHNEKLFF.

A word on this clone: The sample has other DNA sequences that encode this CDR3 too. In DNA, the CDR3 is TGCGCCAGCAGTAGTAGCGGGGGTTACAATGAGCAGTTCTTC. It encodes CASSSSGGYNEQFF. J is TRBJ2-1 and V is TRBV5-1; 9 bases line up with TRBD2. J gave up 4 bases and V 5 bases, and 4 bases lay outside the gene matches. The CDR3 has 14 amino acids. The V gene's germline CDR1 is SGHRS and CDR2 YFSETQ.

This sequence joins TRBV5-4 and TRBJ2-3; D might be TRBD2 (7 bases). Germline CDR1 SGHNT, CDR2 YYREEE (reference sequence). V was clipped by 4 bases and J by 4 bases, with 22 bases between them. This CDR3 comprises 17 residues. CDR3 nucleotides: TGTGCCAGCAGCATCGACCTGGGGGGGGCCTCTGCAGATACGCAGTATTTT. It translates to CASSIDLGGASADTQYF.

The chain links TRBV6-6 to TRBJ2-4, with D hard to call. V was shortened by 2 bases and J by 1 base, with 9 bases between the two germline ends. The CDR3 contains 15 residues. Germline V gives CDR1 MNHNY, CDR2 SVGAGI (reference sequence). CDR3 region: CASSYPPGAKNIQYF. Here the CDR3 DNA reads TGTGCCAGCAGTTACCCCCCCGGGGCCAAAAACATTCAGTACTTC.

The CDR3 bases are TGTGCCAGCGCGGGAACAGCTTACAACTATGGCTACACCTTC. This gives the protein CASAGTAYNYGYTF. The chain joins TRBV2 to TRBJ1-2, with D unclear. CDR3 length equals 14 residues. Germline V CDR1 and CDR2: SNHLY, FYNNEI. V was pared by 8 bases and J by 2 bases, with 15 bases between.

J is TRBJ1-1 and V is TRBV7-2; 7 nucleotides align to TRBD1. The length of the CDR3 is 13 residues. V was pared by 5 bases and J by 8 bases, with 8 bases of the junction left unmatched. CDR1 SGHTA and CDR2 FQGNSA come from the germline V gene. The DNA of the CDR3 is TGTGCCAGCAGCGCCTACCGGGACAGCGAAGCTTTCTTT. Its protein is CASSAYRDSEAFF.

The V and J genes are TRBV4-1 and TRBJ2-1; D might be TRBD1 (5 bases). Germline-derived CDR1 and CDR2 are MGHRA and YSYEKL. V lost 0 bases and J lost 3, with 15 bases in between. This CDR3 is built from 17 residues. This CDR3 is CASSQDTRQLVYNEQFF. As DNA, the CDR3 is TGCGCCAGCAGCCAAGATACAAGACAGCTCGTCTACAATGAGCAGTTCTTC.

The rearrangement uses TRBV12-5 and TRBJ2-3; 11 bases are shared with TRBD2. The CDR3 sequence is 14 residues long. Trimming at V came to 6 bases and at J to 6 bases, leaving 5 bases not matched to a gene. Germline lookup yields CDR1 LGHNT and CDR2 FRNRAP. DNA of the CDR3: TGTGCTAGTGGGCTAGCGGGGGGCTTGGATACGCAGTATTTT. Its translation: CASGLAGGLDTQYF.

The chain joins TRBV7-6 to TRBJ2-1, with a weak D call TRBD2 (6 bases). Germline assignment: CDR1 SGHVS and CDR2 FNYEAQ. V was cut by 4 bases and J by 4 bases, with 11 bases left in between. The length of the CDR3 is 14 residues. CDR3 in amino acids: CASSYGGAYNEQFF. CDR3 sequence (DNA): TGTGCCAGCAGCTATGGCGGGGCATACAATGAGCAGTTCTTC.

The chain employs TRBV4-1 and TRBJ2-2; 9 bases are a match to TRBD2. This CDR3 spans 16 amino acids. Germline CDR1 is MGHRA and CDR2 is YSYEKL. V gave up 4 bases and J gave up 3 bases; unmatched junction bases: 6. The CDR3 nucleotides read TGCGCCAGCAGCCTAGGAAGCGGGGGGTACACCGGGGAGCTGTTTTTT. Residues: CASSLGSGGYTGELFF.

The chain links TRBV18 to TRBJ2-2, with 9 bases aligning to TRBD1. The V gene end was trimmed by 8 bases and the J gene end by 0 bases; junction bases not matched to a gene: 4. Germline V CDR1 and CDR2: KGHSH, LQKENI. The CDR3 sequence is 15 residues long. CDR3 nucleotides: TGTGCCAGCCCCCGGGACAGGGCGAACACCGGGGAGCTGTTTTTT. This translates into CASPRDRANTGELFF. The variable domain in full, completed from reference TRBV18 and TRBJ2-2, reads NAGVMQNPRHLVRRRGQEARLRCSPMKGHSHVYWYRQLPEEGLKFMVYLQKENIIDESGMPKERFSAEFPKEGPSILRIQQVVRGDSAAYFCASPRDRANTGELFFGEGSRLTVL.

This CDR3 is CASSSGTGREETQYF. As DNA, the CDR3 is TGTGCCAGCAGCTCAGGGACAGGGCGAGAAGAGACCCAGTACTTC. This chain uses TRBV7-9 with TRBJ2-5, with TRBD1 matching 9 bases. Germline V gene data show CDR1 as SEHNR and CDR2 as FQNEAQ (reference sequence). V gave up 4 bases and J gave up 3 bases; unmatched junction bases: 6. The CDR3 loop spans 15 amino acids.

CDR3 sequence: CASSQSGDRGFEQFF. The CDR3 bases are TGTGCCAGCAGCCAATCGGGAGACAGGGGATTTGAGCAGTTCTTC. The rearrangement joins TRBV7-3 to TRBJ2-1, with TRBD1 identical over 8 bases. The V gene end was trimmed by 5 bases and the J gene end by 9 bases; junction bases not matched to a gene: 12. The V gene's germline CDR1 is SGHTA and CDR2 FQGTGA. The length of the CDR3 is 15 residues.

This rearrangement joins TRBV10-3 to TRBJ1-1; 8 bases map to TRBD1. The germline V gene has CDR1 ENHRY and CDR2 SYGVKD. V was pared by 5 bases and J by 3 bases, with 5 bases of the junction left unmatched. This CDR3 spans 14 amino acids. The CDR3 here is CAISQGAVDTEAFF. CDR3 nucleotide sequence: TGTGCCATCAGTCAGGGGGCGGTAGACACTGAAGCTTTCTTT.

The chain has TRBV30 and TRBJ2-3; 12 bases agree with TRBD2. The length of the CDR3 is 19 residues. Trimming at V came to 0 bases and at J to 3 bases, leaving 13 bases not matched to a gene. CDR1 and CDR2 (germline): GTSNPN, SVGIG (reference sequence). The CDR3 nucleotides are TGTGCCTGGAGTGTACGGGCTAGCGGGGGGGCCCGGTCGACAGATACGCAGTATTTT. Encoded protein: CAWSVRASGGARSTDTQYF.

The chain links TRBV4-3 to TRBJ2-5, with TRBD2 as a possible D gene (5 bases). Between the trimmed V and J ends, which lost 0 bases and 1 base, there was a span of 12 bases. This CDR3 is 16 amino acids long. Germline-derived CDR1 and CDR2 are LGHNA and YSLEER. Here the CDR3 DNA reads TGCGCCAGCAGCCAAGATCCTCGGAGCGGCCAAGAGACCCAGTACTTC. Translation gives CASSQDPRSGQETQYF.

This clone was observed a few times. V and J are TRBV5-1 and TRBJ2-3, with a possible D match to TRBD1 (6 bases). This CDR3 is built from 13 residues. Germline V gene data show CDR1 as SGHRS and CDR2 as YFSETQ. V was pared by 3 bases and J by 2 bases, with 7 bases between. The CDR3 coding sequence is TGCGCCAGCAGCTGGGACAACACAGATACGCAGTATTTT. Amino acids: CASSWDNTDTQYF.

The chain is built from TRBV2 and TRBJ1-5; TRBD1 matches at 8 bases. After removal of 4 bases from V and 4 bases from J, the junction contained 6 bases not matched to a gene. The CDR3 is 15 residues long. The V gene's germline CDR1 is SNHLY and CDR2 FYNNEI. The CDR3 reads CASSGGTGRNQPQHF. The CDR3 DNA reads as TGTGCCAGCAGTGGAGGGACAGGACGTAATCAGCCCCAGCATTTT.

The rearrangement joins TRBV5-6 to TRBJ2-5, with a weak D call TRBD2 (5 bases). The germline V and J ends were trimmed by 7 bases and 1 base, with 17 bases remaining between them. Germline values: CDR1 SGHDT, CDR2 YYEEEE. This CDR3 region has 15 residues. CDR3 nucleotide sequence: TGTGCCAGCGGCCGGGAACAGCATGGCCAAGAGACCCAGTACTTC. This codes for CASGREQHGQETQYF.

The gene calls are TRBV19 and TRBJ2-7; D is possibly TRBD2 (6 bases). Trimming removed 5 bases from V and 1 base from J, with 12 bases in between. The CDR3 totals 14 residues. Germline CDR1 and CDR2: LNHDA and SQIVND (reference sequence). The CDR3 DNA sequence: TGTGCCAGTAGTTGGCGGGGACCGTCCTACGAGCAGTACTTC. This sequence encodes CASSWRGPSYEQYF.

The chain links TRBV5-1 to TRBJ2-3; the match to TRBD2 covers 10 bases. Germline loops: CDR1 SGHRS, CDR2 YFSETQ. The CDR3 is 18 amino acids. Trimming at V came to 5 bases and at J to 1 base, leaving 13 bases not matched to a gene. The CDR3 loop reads CASRSGTSANTRTDTQYF. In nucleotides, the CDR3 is TGCGCCAGCAGATCCGGGACTAGCGCTAACACCCGCACAGATACGCAGTATTTT. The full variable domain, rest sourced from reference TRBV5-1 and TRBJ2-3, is KAGVTQTPRYLIKTRGQQVTLSCSPISGHRSVSWYQQTPGQGLQFLFEYFSETQRNKGNFPGRFSGRQFSNSRSEMNVSTLELGDSALYLCASRSGTSANTRTDTQYFGPGTRLTVL.

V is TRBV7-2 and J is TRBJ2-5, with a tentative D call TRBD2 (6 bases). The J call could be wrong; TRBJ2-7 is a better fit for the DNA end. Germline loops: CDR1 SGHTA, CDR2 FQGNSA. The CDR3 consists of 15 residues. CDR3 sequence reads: CASSFGGSSSYEQYF. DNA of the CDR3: TGTGCCAGCAGCTTCGGGGGATCCAGCTCCTACGAGCAGTACTTC.

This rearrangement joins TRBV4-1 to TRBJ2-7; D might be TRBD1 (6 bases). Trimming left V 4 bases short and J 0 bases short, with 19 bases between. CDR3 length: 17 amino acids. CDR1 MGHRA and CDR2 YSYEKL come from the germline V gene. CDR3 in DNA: TGCGCCAGCAGCCGCTTTGAGGGCAGGGGCTCCTCCTACGAGCAGTACTTC. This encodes CASSRFEGRGSSYEQYF.

The CDR3 region is CASSLDRVGVNTEAFF. Here the CDR3 DNA reads TGTGCCAGCAGCCTGGACAGGGTAGGGGTGAACACTGAAGCTTTCTTT. The chain recombines TRBV5-5 with TRBJ1-1, with 8 bases that match TRBD1. Looked up from germline, CDR1 is SGHKS and CDR2 is YYEKEE (reference sequence). V lost 4 bases to trimming and J lost 0 bases; unmatched junction nucleotides: 8. The CDR3 consists of 16 residues.

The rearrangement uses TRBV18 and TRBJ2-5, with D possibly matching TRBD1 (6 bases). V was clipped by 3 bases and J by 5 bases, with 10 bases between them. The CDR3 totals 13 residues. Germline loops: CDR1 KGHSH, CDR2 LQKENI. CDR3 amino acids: CASSPQGMETQYF. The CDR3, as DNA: TGTGCCAGCTCACCTCAGGGGATGGAGACCCAGTACTTC.

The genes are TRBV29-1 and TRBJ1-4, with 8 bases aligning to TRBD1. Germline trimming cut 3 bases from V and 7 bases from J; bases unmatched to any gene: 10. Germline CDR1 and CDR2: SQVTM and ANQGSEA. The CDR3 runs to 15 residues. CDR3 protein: CSVEKGTGGGEKLFF. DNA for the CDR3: TGCAGCGTTGAGAAGGGGACAGGCGGAGGTGAAAAACTGTTTTTT.

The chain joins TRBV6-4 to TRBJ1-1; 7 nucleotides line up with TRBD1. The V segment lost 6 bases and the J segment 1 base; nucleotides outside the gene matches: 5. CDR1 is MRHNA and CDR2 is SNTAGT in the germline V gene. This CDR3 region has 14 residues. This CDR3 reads CASRKDRQNTEAFF. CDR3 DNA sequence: TGTGCCAGCAGGAAGGACAGGCAGAACACTGAAGCTTTCTTT.

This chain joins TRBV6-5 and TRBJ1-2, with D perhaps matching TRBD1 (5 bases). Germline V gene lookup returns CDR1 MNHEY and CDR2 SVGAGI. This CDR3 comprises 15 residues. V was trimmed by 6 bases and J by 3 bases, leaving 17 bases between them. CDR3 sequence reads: CASSDTSGLDYGYTF. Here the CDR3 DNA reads TGTGCCAGCAGCGACACTTCAGGGTTAGACTATGGCTACACCTTC.

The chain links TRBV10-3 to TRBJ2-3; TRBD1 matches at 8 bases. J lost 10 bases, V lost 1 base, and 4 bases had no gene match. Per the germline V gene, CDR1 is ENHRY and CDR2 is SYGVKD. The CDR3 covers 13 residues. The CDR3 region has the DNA TGTGCCATCAGTGAGTTAGGACAGGGTGCGCAGTATTTT. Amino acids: CAISELGQGAQYF.